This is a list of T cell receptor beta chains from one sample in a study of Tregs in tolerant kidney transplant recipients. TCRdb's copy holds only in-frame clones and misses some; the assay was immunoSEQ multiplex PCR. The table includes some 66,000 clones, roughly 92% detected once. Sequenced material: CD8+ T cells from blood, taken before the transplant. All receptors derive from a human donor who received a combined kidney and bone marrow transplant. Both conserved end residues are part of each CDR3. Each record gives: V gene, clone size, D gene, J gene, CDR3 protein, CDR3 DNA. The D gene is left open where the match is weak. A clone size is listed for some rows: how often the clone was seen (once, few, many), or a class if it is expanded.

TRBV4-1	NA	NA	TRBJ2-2	CASSHLTGELFF	TGCGCCAGCAGCCATCTCACCGGGGAGCTGTTTTTT
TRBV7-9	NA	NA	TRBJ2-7	CASSEVGAYEQYF	TGTGCCAGCAGCGAGGTGGGAGCCTACGAGCAGTACTTC
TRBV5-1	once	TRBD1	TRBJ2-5	CASSLEQGYEETQYF	TGCGCCAGCAGCTTGGAACAGGGGTACGAGGAGACCCAGTACTTC
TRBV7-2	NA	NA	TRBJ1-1	CASSTLQGIDAFF	TGTGCCAGCAGCACCCTGCAGGGGATTGACGCTTTCTTT
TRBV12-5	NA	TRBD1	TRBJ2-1	CASGLPGTGGINEQFF	TGTGCTAGTGGTTTGCCCGGGACAGGGGGGATTAATGAGCAGTTCTTC
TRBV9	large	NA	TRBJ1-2	CASSVGGGEYGYTF	TGTGCCAGCAGCGTAGGCGGAGGAGAGTATGGCTACACCTTC
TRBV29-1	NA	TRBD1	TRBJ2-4	CSACPTGGRDIQYF	TGCAGCGCCTGCCCCACAGGGGGCAGGGACATTCAGTACTTC
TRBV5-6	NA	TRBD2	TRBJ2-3	CASSLRGGVVGTDTQYF	TGTGCCAGCAGCCTACGGGGAGGGGTCGTTGGCACAGATACGCAGTATTTT
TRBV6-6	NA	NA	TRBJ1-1	CASSYPLGGDEAFF	TGTGCCAGCAGTTACCCTCTCGGGGGAGATGAAGCTTTCTTT
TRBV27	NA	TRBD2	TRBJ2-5	CASRFTERGGVETQYF	TGTGCCAGCAGATTCACTGAGCGGGGGGGGGTCGAGACCCAGTACTTC
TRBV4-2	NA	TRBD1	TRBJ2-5	CASSQVPRGFQETQYF	TGTGCCAGCAGCCAAGTACCCAGGGGGTTCCAAGAGACCCAGTACTTC
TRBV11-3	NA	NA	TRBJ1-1	CASSPDGEGAFF	TGTGCCAGCAGCCCAGACGGGGAAGGAGCTTTCTTT
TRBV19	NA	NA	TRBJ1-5	CASSMSGDSNQPQHF	TGTGCCAGTAGTATGTCAGGGGATAGCAATCAGCCCCAGCATTTT
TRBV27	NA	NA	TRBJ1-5	CASSSTGAHQPQHF	TGTGCCAGCAGTTCGACAGGTGCACATCAGCCCCAGCATTTT
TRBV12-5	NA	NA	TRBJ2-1	CASGLWGVNNEQFF	TGTGCTAGTGGTTTATGGGGGGTAAACAATGAGCAGTTCTTC
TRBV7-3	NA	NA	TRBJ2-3	CASSDTGGGADTQYF	TGTGCCAGCAGCGACACTGGAGGGGGGGCAGATACGCAGTATTTT
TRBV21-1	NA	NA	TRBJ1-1	CASSSPSEAFF	TGTGCCAGCAGCAGTCCATCAGAAGCTTTCTTT
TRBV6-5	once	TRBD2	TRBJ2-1	CATTSGAYNEQFF	TGTGCCACCACTAGCGGGGCCTACAATGAGCAGTTCTTC
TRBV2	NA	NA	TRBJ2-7	CASIQGKDEQYF	TGTGCCAGCATCCAGGGGAAGGACGAGCAGTACTTC
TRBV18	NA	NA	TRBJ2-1	CASSPREAGHNNEQFF	TGTGCCAGCTCACCACGTGAAGCGGGACACAACAATGAGCAGTTCTTC
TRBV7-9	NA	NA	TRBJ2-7	CASSSQGGGYEQYF	TGTGCCAGCAGCTCACAGGGCGGAGGCTACGAGCAGTACTTC
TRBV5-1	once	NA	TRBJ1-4	CASSLEGRRNEKLFF	TGCGCCAGCAGCTTGGAGGGCAGGAGGAATGAAAAACTGTTTTTT
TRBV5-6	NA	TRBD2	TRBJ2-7	CASSLSGTSLYEQYF	TGTGCCAGCAGCTTGAGCGGGACTAGTCTTTACGAGCAGTACTTC
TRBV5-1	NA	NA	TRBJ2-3	CASSLARVTDTQYF	TGCGCCAGCAGCTTGGCCCGGGTCACAGATACGCAGTATTTT
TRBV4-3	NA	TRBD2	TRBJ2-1	CASSQDWASGGRDEQFF	TGCGCCAGCAGCCAAGATTGGGCTAGCGGGGGGCGGGATGAGCAGTTCTTC
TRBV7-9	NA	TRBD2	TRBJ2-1	CASSSGLDYNEQFF	TGTGCCAGCAGCTCCGGACTAGATTACAATGAGCAGTTCTTC
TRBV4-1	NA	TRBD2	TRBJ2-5	CASSQGAGGPQETQYF	TGCGCCAGCAGCCAAGGGGCGGGGGGGCCCCAAGAGACCCAGTACTTC
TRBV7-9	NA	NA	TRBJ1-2	CASSLVPAEDYGYTF	TGTGCCAGCAGCTTAGTTCCGGCGGAAGACTATGGCTACACCTTC
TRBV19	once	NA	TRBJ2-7	CASSLSYEQYF	TGTGCCAGTAGTCTCTCCTACGAGCAGTACTTC